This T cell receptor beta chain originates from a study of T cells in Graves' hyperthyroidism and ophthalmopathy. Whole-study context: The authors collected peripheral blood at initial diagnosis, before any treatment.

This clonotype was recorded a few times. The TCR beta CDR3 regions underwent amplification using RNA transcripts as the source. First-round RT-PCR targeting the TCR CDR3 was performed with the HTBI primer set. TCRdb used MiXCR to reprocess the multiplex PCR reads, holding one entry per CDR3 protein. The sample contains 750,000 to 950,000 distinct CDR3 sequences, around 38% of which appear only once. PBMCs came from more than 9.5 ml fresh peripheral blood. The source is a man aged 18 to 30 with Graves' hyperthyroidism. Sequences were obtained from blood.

For the CDR3, the DNA is TGTGCCAGCAGCTTAGATATCGGGACAGGTGATGAAAAACTGTTTTTT. It is translated as CASSLDIGTGDEKLFF. This chain joins TRBV7-6 and TRBJ1-4; 8 bases match TRBD1. This CDR3 contains 16 residues. Germline V gene data show CDR1 as SGHVS and CDR2 as FNYEAQ. V shed 1 base and J 6 bases; nucleotides not matched to a gene: 7.